This T cell receptor beta chain emerged from a study of T cell clonality in common variable immunodeficiency. The table came from immunoSEQ multiplex PCR; TCRdb's copy has only in-frame clones and leaves some out. The sample has under 45,000 clones, none seen only once. Remarks on this clone: With the read ending 3 residues before the CDR3 end, the germline J gene is used to fill in that end.

Germline V CDR1 and CDR2: SGHTS, YDEGEE. The CDR3 covers 14 residues. V lost 1 base and J lost 1; bases outside the gene matches: 2. Specimen: peripheral blood mononuclear cells. The source of this sequence is a person between 18 and 69 years old in good health. The chain couples TRBV5-8 to TRBJ2-7, with 7 bases aligning to TRBD1. The CDR3 protein is CASSLHRGSYEQYF. The part of the CDR3 DNA that was read is TGTGCCAGCAGCTTGCACAGGGGTTCCTACGAG.